Below, 11 T cell receptor beta chains from the same sample are listed, as sequenced in a study of spatial heterogeneity in lung cancer. A single record per CDR3 protein comes from TCRdb applying MiXCR to the 5' RACE reads. The table has about 10,000 distinct CDR3 sequences, 5.5% to 6.5% seen once. Specified time point: sample taken at primary tumor resection. The sequenced sample was normal lung tissue next to the tumor, obtained at surgery. Receptors originate from a male donor with early-stage non-small cell lung cancer.

This clonotype appeared many times. The gene calls are TRBV7-9 and TRBJ1-4, with D possibly matching TRBD1 (5 bases). V lost 5 bases and J lost 0, with 19 bases in between. The CDR3 length is 18 residues. Germline V gives CDR1 SEHNR, CDR2 FQNEAQ (reference sequence). The CDR3 region has the DNA TGTGCCAGCAGCCCAGGGACGTCCGCCTTTGCAACTAATGAAAAACTGTTTTTT. Translated, it gives CASSPGTSAFATNEKLFF.

In this sample, this clonotype turned up many times. V is TRBV7-2 and J is TRBJ1-1, with D perhaps matching TRBD1 (5 bases). Deletions cut 5 bases from V and 1 base from J, with 14 bases between. Germline loops: CDR1 SGHTA, CDR2 FQGNSA. This CDR3 region has 15 residues. The CDR3 spells CASSASTGWNTEAFF. The CDR3 DNA sequence: TGTGCCAGCAGCGCAAGTACAGGCTGGAACACTGAAGCTTTCTTT.

This clonotype was counted ten times or more. V gene TRBV6-2 or TRBV6-3 combines with J gene TRBJ2-1, with 7 bases aligning to TRBD1. J lost 5 bases, V lost 4 bases, and 5 bases had no gene match. In germline, CDR1 is MNHEY, CDR2 SVGEGT. The CDR3 has 14 residues. CDR3 protein: CASSLVGGHNEQFF. The CDR3 bases are TGTGCCAGCAGTTTGGTAGGGGGCCACAATGAGCAGTTCTTC.

The sample holds many counts of this clonotype. This chain uses TRBV5-4 with TRBJ2-7; D is uncertain. Germline V lookup: CDR1 SGHNT, CDR2 YYREEE (reference sequence). V lost 2 bases to trimming and J lost 0 bases, with 12 bases between them. The CDR3 is made up of 15 amino acids. CDR3 region: CASSFAAESSYEQYF. The CDR3 DNA sequence: TGTGCCAGCAGCTTTGCAGCCGAGAGCTCCTACGAGCAGTACTTC.

This clonotype showed up many times. The gene calls are TRBV29-1 and TRBJ1-3, with D perhaps matching TRBD1 (5 bases). CDR3 size: 12 residues. V lost 5 bases to trimming and J lost 4 bases, with 9 bases between them. CDR1 and CDR2 from the germline V gene are SQVTM and ANQGSEA. The CDR3 sequence: CSVQGNGNTIYF. In DNA form, the CDR3 reads TGCAGCGTTCAGGGAAACGGAAACACCATATATTTT.

This rearrangement joins TRBV7-9 to TRBJ1-1; perhaps TRBD1 as D (5 bases). The V end lost 0 bases, the J end lost 5 bases, and 7 bases lay between the germline ends. The CDR3 runs to 13 residues. CDR1 is SEHNR, CDR2 FQNEAQ, per germline (reference sequence). CDR3 in DNA: TGTGCCAGCAGCTTAGCTCAGGGAACTGAAGCTTTCTTT. Residues: CASSLAQGTEAFF. Combining the CDR3 with reference TRBV7-9 and TRBJ1-1 gives the whole variable domain DTGVSQNPRHKITKRGQNVTFRCDPISEHNRLYWYRQTLGQGPEFLTYFQNEAQLEKSRLLSDRFSAERPKGSFSTLEIQRTEQGDSAMYLCASSLAQGTEAFFGQGTRLTVV.

This clonotype counts as medium-sized (0.01 to 0.1%). This chain uses TRBV11-2 with TRBJ1-1, with TRBD1 identical over 10 bases. This CDR3 spans 15 amino acids. V was clipped by 2 bases and J by 4 bases; unmatched bases: 4. Germline CDR1 is SGHAT and CDR2 is FQNNGV. This CDR3 reads CASSLPGQGLTEAFF. CDR3 nucleotide sequence: TGTGCCAGCAGCTTACCGGGACAGGGGCTCACTGAAGCTTTCTTT.

This clonotype is termed large. The chain carries TRBV27 and TRBJ2-7; D may be TRBD2 (6 bases). Germline CDR1 is MNHEY and CDR2 is SMNVEV (reference sequence). The V and J ends lost 5 bases and 7 bases respectively, with 15 bases between them. The CDR3 totals 13 residues. CDR3 coding DNA: TGTGCCAGCAGTCCGACTGGAGCGGGTGAGCAGTACTTC. Translation gives CASSPTGAGEQYF.

By share, this clonotype ranks as medium-sized. The chain joins TRBV25-1 to TRBJ2-5; TRBD1 is a possible D gene (5 bases). CDR1 and CDR2 (germline): MGHDK, SYGVNS. Trimming took 3 bases from V and 2 from J, leaving 10 bases between them. The CDR3 has 14 amino acids. Here the CDR3 DNA reads TGTGCCAGCAGTGATCGTGGACATCAAGAGACCCAGTACTTC. Amino acids: CASSDRGHQETQYF.

This clonotype was detected ten times or more. The V call is TRBV11-2, the J call TRBJ2-3, with 13 bases identical to TRBD2. The CDR3 is made up of 16 amino acids. Germline-derived CDR1 and CDR2 are SGHAT and FQNNGV. J gave up 2 bases and V 4 bases, and 3 bases lay outside the gene matches. The DNA of the CDR3 is TGTGCCAGCAGCTCACTAGCGGGGGGGATCACAGATACGCAGTATTTT. This sequence encodes CASSSLAGGITDTQYF.

This clonotype was found many times. The gene calls are TRBV4-3 and TRBJ2-3; D perhaps matches TRBD2 (5 bases). The germline gives CDR1 LGHNA, CDR2 YSLEER. V was shortened by 4 bases and J by 1 base, with 12 bases between the two germline ends. The CDR3 spans 15 residues. This CDR3 reads CASSLGDQRTDTQYF. The CDR3 nucleotides read TGCGCCAGCAGCCTCGGGGATCAGCGCACAGATACGCAGTATTTT.